These 10 T cell receptor beta chains originate from one sample sequenced in a study of monozygotic twins with inflammatory bowel disease. TCRdb processed the 5' RACE reads again and assigns one entry to each CDR3 protein, with no DNA. Recorded here are 350,000 to 550,000 distinct CDR3 sequences; the top ten clones represent 2% to 2.5%. Sequencing was carried out using blood. The origin of the receptors is a human donor with ulcerative colitis or Crohn's disease, or a healthy co-twin of an affected twin (not recorded which).

The chain couples TRBV12-5 to TRBJ2-1. The CDR3 consists of 14 residues. Germline CDR1 is LGHNT and CDR2 is FRNRAP. The CDR3 sequence is CASGWGLSYNEQFF. Combining the CDR3 with reference TRBV12-5 and TRBJ2-1 gives the whole variable domain DARVTQTPRHKVTEMGQEVTMRCQPILGHNTVFWYRQTMMQGLELLAYFRNRAPLDDSGMPKDRFSAEMPDATLATLKIQPSEPRDSAVYFCASGWGLSYNEQFFGPGTRLTVL.

This chain links TRBV25-1 with TRBJ2-7; TCRdb picks TRBD1, but there is no DNA to check that call. The V gene's germline CDR1 is MGHDK and CDR2 SYGVNS. The CDR3 loop spans 14 amino acids. This chain's CDR3 is CASSDPRRSYEQYF.

The V and J genes are TRBV2 and TRBJ2-6; with no DNA, the TCRdb D assignment of TRBD1 cannot be verified. The CDR3 length is 18 residues. Germline-derived CDR1 and CDR2 are SNHLY and FYNNEI. The CDR3 is CASSMMDRGLSGANVLTF.

The rearrangement joins TRBV7-2 to TRBJ2-7; TCRdb gives TRBD2 as the D gene, but with no DNA this cannot be confirmed. This CDR3 has 15 residues. CDR1 SGHTA and CDR2 FQGNSA come from the germline V gene. The CDR3 reads CASSSSWTSGYEQYF.

The chain is built from TRBV12-3 or TRBV12-4 and TRBJ2-2; the D call of TRBD1 rests on TCRdb alone, since no DNA is present to check it. This CDR3 contains 14 residues. The CDR3 loop reads CASTLDRNTGELFF.

The gene calls are TRBV5-1 and TRBJ1-1; TCRdb's D call, TRBD1, is unchecked because there is no DNA. The CDR3 is 15 residues long. Germline values: CDR1 SGHRS, CDR2 YFSETQ. CDR3 residues: CASSLVRDRGTEAFF.

The V and J genes are TRBV5-1 and TRBJ2-5; the D gene TCRdb calls, TRBD2, cannot be checked with no DNA. This CDR3 contains 17 residues. Germline V gene lookup returns CDR1 SGHRS and CDR2 YFSETQ. The CDR3 loop is CASSPPLLAGGQETQYF. Full variable domain (remainder filled in from reference TRBV5-1 and TRBJ2-5): KAGVTQTPRYLIKTRGQQVTLSCSPISGHRSVSWYQQTPGQGLQFLFEYFSETQRNKGNFPGRFSGRQFSNSRSEMNVSTLELGDSALYLCASSPPLLAGGQETQYFGPGTRLLVL.

The V gene is TRBV24-1, the J gene TRBJ1-5; no DNA is available, so the TRBD1 call from TCRdb remains unchecked. This CDR3 region has 14 residues. Germline-derived CDR1 and CDR2 are KGHDR and SFDVKD. The CDR3 reads CATSDRTGYQPQHF.

The chain combines TRBV25-1 with TRBJ1-2. Germline-derived CDR1 and CDR2 are MGHDK and SYGVNS. The CDR3 is made up of 11 amino acids. CDR3 amino acids: CASSSPRGYTF.

CDR3 sequence: CASSIHGRLGTTNYGYTF. The chain couples TRBV5-1 to TRBJ1-2. CDR3 length: 18 amino acids. Per germline, CDR1 SGHRS and CDR2 YFSETQ.